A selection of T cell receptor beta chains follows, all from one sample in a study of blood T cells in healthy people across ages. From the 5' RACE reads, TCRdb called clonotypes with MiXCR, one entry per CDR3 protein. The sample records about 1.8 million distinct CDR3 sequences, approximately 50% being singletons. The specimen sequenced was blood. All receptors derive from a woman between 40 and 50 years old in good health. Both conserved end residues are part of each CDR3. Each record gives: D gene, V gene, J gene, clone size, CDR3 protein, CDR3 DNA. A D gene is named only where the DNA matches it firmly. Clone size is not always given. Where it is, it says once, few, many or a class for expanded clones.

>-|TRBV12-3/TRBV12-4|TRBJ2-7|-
CASSLPYNEQYF
TGTGCCAGCAGTTTACCCTATAATGAGCAGTACTTC
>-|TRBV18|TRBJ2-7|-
CASSPSVGSYEQYF
TGTGCCAGCTCACCGAGTGTGGGATCCTACGAGCAGTACTTC
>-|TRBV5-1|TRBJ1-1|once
CASSPTSVVGETEAFF
TGCGCCAGCAGCCCCACCTCGGTGGTGGGGGAAACTGAAGCTTTCTTT
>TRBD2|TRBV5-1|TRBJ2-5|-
CASSTGLEYQETQYF
TGCGCCAGCAGCACCGGACTAGAGTACCAAGAGACCCAGTACTTC
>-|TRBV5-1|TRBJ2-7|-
CASNQNDYEQYF
TGCGCCAGCAACCAGAACGACTACGAGCAGTACTTC
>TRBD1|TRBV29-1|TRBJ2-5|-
CSVATLDRETQYF
TGCAGCGTCGCTACCCTGGACAGGGAGACCCAGTACTTC
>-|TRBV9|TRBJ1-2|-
CASRNTQGPLYGYTF
TGTGCCAGCAGAAATACCCAGGGGCCTCTCTATGGCTACACCTTC
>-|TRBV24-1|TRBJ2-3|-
CATSDQTETTDTQYF
TGTGCCACCAGTGACCAGACAGAAACAACAGATACGCAGTATTTT
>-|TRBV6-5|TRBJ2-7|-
CASSYSSGQTTYEQYF
TGTGCCAGCAGTTACTCGTCTGGACAGACTACCTACGAGCAGTACTTC
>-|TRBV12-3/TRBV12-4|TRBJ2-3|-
CASGGADMQYF
TGTGCCAGCGGGGGAGCAGATATGCAGTATTTT
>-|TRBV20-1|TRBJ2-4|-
CSARSGESGKNIQYF
TGCAGTGCTCGTAGCGGAGAATCGGGCAAAAACATTCAGTACTTC
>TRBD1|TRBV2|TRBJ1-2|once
CASSVSRDRGRIYGYTF
TGTGCCAGCAGTGTTAGCCGGGACAGGGGGCGTATCTATGGCTACACCTTC
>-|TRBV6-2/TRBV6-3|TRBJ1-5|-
CASSLWRNSNQPQHF
TGTGCCAGCAGTTTGTGGAGAAATAGCAATCAGCCCCAGCATTTT
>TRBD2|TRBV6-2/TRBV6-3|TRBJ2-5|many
CASSSSSGGTETQYF
TGTGCCAGCAGCTCGTCTAGCGGGGGAACAGAGACCCAGTACTTC
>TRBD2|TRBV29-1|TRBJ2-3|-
CSVLAGGVQDTQYF
TGCAGCGTCTTAGCGGGGGGGGTTCAAGATACGCAGTATTTT
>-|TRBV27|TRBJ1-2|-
CASSDGLQDTNYGYTF
TGTGCCAGCAGTGACGGACTACAGGATACTAACTATGGCTACACCTTC
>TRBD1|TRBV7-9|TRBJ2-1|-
CASSLGGQGPSYNEQFF
TGTGCCAGCAGCTTAGGAGGACAGGGACCCTCCTACAATGAGCAGTTCTTC
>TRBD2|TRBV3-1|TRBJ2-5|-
CASSQDPASGGETQYF
TGTGCCAGCAGCCAAGATCCGGCTAGCGGGGGAGAGACCCAGTACTTC
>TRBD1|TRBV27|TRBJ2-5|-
CASSKQGAIYNEQYF
TGTGCCAGCAGTAAACAGGGGGCGATCTACAATGAGCAGTACTTC
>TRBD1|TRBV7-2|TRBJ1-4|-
CASSTNRGPANEKLFF
TGTGCCAGCAGCACGAACAGGGGGCCAGCGAATGAAAAACTGTTTTTT
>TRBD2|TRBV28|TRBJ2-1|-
CASSNFREGRKEQFF
TGTGCCAGCAGCAACTTTAGGGAGGGACGCAAAGAGCAGTTCTTC
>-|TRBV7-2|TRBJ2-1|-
CASSPNGLRANNEQFF
TGTGCCAGCAGCCCCAATGGACTGAGAGCTAACAATGAGCAGTTCTTC
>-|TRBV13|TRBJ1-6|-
CASRLAAGSYSPLHF
TGTGCCAGCAGGCTAGCAGCGGGTAGCTATTCACCCCTCCACTTT
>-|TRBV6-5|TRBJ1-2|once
CASQGGDYGYTF
TGTGCCAGCCAAGGTGGCGACTATGGCTACACCTTC
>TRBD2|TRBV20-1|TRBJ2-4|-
CSARTSGDQNIQYF
TGCAGTGCTAGAACTAGCGGGGACCAAAACATTCAGTACTTC
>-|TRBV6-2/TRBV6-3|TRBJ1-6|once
CASSDPGVYNSPLHF
TGTGCCAGCAGTGATCCGGGGGTTTATAATTCACCCCTCCACTTT
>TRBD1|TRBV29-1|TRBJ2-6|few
CSVEIRDRGKSGANVLTF
TGCAGCGTTGAGATCCGGGACAGGGGGAAATCAGGGGCCAACGTCCTGACTTTC
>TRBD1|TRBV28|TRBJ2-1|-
CASSPGTGESWVQYNEQFF
TGTGCCAGCAGTCCCGGGACAGGGGAGAGCTGGGTCCAGTACAATGAGCAGTTCTTC
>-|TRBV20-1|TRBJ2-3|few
CSASIGAADTQYF
TGCAGTGCTAGTATCGGGGCGGCAGATACGCAGTATTTT
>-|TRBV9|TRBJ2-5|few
CASSDVGGAMETQYF
TGTGCCAGCAGCGATGTAGGGGGGGCCATGGAGACCCAGTACTTC
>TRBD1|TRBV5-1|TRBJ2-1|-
CASSPGRDSRFF
TGCGCCAGCAGCCCCGGCCGGGACAGTCGGTTCTTC
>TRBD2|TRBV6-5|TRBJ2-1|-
CASTSGGLAVDEQFF
TGTGCCAGCACCTCAGGGGGACTAGCAGTGGATGAGCAGTTCTTC
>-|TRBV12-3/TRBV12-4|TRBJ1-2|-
CASSSGVGGYTF
TGTGCCAGCAGTTCAGGGGTAGGTGGCTACACCTTC
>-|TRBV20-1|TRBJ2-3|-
CSAGGADFASTDTQYF
TGCAGTGCTGGGGGGGCGGATTTCGCTAGCACAGATACGCAGTATTTT
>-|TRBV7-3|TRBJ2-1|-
CASSFAQGGDEQFF
TGTGCCAGCAGCTTTGCACAGGGGGGGGATGAGCAGTTCTTC
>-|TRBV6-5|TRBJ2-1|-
CASSTRTATSYNEQFF
TGTGCCAGCAGCACTCGGACAGCTACCTCCTACAATGAGCAGTTCTTC
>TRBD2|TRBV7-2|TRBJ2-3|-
CASSSRLAGAPDTQYF
TGTGCCAGCAGCTCCAGACTAGCGGGGGCTCCGGATACGCAGTATTTT
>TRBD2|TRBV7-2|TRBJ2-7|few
CASSSGRGGPRSHEQYF
TGTGCCAGCAGCTCGGGGAGGGGTGGACCGCGGTCCCACGAGCAGTACTTC
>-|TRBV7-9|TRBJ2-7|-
CASSFSPGPTYEQYF
TGTGCCAGCAGCTTTTCCCCGGGACCCACCTACGAGCAGTACTTC
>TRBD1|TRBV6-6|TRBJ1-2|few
CASSYSGGQTSNYGYTF
TGTGCCAGCAGTTACTCGGGGGGACAGACCTCTAACTATGGCTACACCTTC
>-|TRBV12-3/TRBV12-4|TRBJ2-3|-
CASSLAYKTDTQYF
TGTGCCAGCAGTTTAGCTTACAAAACAGATACGCAGTATTTT
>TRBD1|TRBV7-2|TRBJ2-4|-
CASSFDRGAYKNIQYF
TGTGCCAGCAGCTTCGACAGGGGGGCCTACAAAAACATTCAGTACTTC